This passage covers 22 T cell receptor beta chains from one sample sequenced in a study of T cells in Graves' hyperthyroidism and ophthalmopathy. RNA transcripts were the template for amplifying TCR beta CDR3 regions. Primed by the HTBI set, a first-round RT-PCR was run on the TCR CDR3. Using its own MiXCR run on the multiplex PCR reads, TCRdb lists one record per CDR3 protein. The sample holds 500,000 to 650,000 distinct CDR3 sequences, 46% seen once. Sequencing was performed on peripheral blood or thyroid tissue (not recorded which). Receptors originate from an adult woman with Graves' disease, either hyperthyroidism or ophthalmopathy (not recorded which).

The CDR3 spells CASSPGQGEETQYF. The CDR3 DNA sequence: TGTGCCAGCAGCCCGGGACAGGGGGAAGAGACCCAGTACTTC. The chain joins TRBV7-3 to TRBJ2-5; 11 bases agree with TRBD1. J was trimmed by 3 bases and V by 5 bases; bases with no gene match: 2. Germline CDR1 reads SGHTA; CDR2 reads FQGTGA. The CDR3 contains 14 residues. The full variable domain, its missing parts supplied by reference TRBV7-3 and TRBJ2-5, is GAGVSQTPSNKVTEKGKYVELRCDPISGHTALYWYRQSLGQGPEFLIYFQGTGAADDSGLPNDRFFAVRPEGSVSTLKIQRTERGDSAVYLCASSPGQGEETQYFGPGTRLLVL.

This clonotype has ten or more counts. This CDR3 is CAIATGLAGETQYF. CDR3 sequence (DNA): TGTGCCATCGCCACGGGACTAGCGGGGGAGACCCAGTACTTC. This chain uses TRBV10-3 with TRBJ2-5; TRBD2 agrees at 13 bases. Per germline, CDR1 ENHRY and CDR2 SYGVKD. The ends lost 8 bases at V and 5 bases at J; junction bases unmatched: 5. This CDR3 is 14 amino acids long.

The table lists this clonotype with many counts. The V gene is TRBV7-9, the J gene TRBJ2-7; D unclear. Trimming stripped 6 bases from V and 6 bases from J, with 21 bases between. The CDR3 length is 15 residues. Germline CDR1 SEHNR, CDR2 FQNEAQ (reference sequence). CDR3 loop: CASSLGSGLDREQYF. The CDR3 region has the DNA TGTGCCAGCAGTCTCGGCTCCGGGCTAGATCGCGAGCAGTACTTC.

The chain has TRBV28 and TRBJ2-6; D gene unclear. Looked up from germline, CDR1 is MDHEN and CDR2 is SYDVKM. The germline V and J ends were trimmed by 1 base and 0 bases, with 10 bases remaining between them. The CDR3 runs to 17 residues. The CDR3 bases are TGTGCCAGCAGTTTATTGCTCGCTAGCTCTGGGGCCAACGTCCTGACTTTC. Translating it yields CASSLLLASSGANVLTF.

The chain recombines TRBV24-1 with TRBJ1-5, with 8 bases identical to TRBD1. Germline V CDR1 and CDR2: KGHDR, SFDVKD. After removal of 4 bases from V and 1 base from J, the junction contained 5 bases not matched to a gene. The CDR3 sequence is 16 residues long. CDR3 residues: CATSDPGQGSNQPQHF. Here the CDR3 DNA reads TGTGCCACCAGTGACCCCGGACAGGGAAGCAATCAGCCCCAGCATTTT.

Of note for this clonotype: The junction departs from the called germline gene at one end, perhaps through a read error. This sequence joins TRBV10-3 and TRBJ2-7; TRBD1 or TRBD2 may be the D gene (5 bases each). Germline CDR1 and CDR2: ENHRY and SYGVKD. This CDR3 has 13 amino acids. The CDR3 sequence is CASSEGRGYEQYF. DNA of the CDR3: TGTGCCAGCAGTGAGGGACGGGGATACGAGCAGTACTTC.

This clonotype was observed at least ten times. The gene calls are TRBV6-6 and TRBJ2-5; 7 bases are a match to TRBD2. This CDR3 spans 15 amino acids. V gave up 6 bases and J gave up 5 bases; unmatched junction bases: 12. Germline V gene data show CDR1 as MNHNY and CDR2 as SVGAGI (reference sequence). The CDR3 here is CASSIAGHREETQYF. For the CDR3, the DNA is TGTGCCAGCAGCATAGCGGGCCACCGTGAGGAGACCCAGTACTTC.

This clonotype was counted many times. DNA of the CDR3: TGTGCCAGCAGCTTATCAGGGCCCACTGAAGCTTTCTTT. Its protein product is CASSLSGPTEAFF. The chain combines TRBV7-3 with TRBJ1-1; D possibly corresponds to TRBD1 (5 bases). CDR1 SGHTA and CDR2 FQGTGA come from the germline V gene. V was pared by 2 bases and J by 4 bases, with 8 bases between. The CDR3 runs 13 residues.

CDR3 coding DNA: TGCAGTGCCCCCGGGCTAGGCGGAACTGAAAAACTGTTTTTT. Translating gives CSAPGLGGTEKLFF. The J gene is TRBJ1-4, the V gene TRBV20-1; no definite D call. The CDR3 totals 14 residues. CDR1 is DFQATT, CDR2 SNEGSKA, per germline (reference sequence). The V and J ends lost 6 bases and 7 bases respectively, with 18 bases between them.

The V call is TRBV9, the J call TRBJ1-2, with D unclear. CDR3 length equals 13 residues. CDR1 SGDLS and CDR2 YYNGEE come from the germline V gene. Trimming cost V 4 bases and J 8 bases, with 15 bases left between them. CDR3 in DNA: TGTGCCAGCAGCCCCCAAAAACGCTGGGGCTACACCTTC. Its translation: CASSPQKRWGYTF.

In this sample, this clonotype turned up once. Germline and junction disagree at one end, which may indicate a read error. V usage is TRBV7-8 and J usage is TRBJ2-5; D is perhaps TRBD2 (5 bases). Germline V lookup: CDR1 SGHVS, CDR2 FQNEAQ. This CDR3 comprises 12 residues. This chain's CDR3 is CASSLNWETQNF. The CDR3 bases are TGTGCCAGCAGCTTAAATTGGGAGACCCAGAACTTT. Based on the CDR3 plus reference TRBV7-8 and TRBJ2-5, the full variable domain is GAGVSQSPRYKVAKRGQDVALRCDPISGHVSLFWYQQALGQGPEFLTYFQNEAQLDKSGLPSDRFFAERPEGSVSTLKIQRTQQEDSAVYLCASSLNWETQNFGPGTRLLVL.

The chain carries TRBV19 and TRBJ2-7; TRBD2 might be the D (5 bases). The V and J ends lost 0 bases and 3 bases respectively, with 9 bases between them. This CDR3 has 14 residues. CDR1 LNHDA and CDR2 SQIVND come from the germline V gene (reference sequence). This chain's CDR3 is CASSIDDGVYEQYF. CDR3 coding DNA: TGTGCCAGTAGTATAGATGACGGGGTCTACGAGCAGTACTTC.

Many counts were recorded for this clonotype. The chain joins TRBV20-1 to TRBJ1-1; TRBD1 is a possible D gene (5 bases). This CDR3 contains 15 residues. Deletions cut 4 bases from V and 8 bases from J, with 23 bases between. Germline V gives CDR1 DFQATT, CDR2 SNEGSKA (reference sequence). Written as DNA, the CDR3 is TGCAGTGCTACCCCTCCCTTATCAGGGTGGGGAGAAGCTTTCTTT. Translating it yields CSATPPLSGWGEAFF.

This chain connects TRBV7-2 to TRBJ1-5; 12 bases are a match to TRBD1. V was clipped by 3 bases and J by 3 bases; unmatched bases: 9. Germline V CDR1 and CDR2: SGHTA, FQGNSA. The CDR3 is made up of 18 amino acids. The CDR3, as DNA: TGTGCCAGCAGCTTCCTACCGGGACAGGGGGCCTACAATCAGCCCCAGCATTTT. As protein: CASSFLPGQGAYNQPQHF.

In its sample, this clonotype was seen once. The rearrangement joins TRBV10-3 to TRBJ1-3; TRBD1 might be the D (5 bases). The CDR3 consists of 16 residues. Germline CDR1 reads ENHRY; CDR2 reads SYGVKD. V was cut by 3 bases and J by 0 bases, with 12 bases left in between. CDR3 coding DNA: TGTGCCATCAGTGATGGCGGGGCACGCTCTGGAAACACCATATATTTT. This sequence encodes CAISDGGARSGNTIYF.

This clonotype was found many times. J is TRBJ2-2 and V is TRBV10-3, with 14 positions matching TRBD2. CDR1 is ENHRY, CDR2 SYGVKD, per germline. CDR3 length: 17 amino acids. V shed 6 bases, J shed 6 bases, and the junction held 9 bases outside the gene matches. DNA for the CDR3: TGTGCCATCAGCGGGACTAGCGGGAGAGGTTTCGCCGGGGAGCTGTTTTTT. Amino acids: CAISGTSGRGFAGELFF.

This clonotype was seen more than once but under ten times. CDR3 amino acids: CASSLTGQGYYEQYF. In DNA form, the CDR3 reads TGTGCCAGCAGTTTAACGGGACAGGGATACTACGAGCAGTACTTC. The chain is built from TRBV6-1 and TRBJ2-7; 9 bases fit TRBD1. Germline loops: CDR1 MNHNS, CDR2 SASEGT. Losses at the gene ends were 5 bases for V and 3 bases for J; bases not matched to a gene: 8. CDR3 length equals 15 residues.

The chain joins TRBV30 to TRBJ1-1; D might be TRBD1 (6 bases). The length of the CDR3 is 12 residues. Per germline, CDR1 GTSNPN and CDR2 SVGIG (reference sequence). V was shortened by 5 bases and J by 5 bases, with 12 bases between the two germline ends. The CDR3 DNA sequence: TGTGCCTGGGACAGGAGGGGGACTGAAGCTTTCTTT. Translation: CAWDRRGTEAFF. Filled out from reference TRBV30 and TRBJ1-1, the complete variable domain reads SQTIHQWPATLVQPVGSPLSLECTVEGTSNPNLYWYRQAAGRGLQLLFYSVGIGQISSEVPQNLSASRPQDRQFILSSKKLLLSDSGFYLCAWDRRGTEAFFGQGTRLTVV.

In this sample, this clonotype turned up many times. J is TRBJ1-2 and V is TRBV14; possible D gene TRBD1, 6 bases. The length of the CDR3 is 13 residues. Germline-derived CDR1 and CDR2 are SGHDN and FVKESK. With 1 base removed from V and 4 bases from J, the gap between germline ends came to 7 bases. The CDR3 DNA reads TGTGCCAGCAGCCAAGCAGGGGTCTATGGCTACACCTTC. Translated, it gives CASSQAGVYGYTF.

The chain's CDR3 is CASSPARIGLNTEAFF. The CDR3 DNA follows: TGTGCCAGCAGCCCAGCCCGGATCGGACTGAACACTGAAGCTTTCTTT. The chain joins TRBV7-9 to TRBJ1-1; D is unclear. Germline V gives CDR1 SEHNR, CDR2 FQNEAQ (reference sequence). This CDR3 is 16 amino acids long. V gave up 5 bases and J gave up 0 bases, with 16 bases separating them.

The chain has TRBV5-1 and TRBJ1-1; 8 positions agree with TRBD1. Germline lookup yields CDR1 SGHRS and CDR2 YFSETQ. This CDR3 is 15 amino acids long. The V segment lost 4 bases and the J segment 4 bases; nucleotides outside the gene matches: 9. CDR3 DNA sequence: TGCGCCAGCAGCCCTACAGGGGGTAGTGTCACTGAAGCTTTCTTT. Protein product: CASSPTGGSVTEAFF.

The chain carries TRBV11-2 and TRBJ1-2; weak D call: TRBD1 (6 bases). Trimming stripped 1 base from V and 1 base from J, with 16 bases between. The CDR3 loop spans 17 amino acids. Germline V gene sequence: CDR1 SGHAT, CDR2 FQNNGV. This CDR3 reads CASSLGGGQGLNYGYTF. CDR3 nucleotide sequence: TGTGCCAGCAGCTTAGGCGGGGGGCAGGGGCTTAACTATGGCTACACCTTC. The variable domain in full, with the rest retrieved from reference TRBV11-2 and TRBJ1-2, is EAGVAQSPRYKIIEKRQSVAFWCNPISGHATLYWYQQILGQGPKLLIQFQNNGVVDDSQLPKDRFSAERLKGVDSTLKIQPAKLEDSAVYLCASSLGGGQGLNYGYTFGSGTRLTVV.